Listed here are 7 T cell receptor beta chains from one sample, sequenced in a study of CD8+ T cells in alopecia areata. Extracted from the samples, RNA was reverse transcribed into cDNA to serve as the sequencing template. Measured with immunoSEQ multiplex PCR; TCRdb has only the in-frame clones, and not every one. The counts give approximately 2,000 clones, none of them seen only once; 52% is held by the top ten. Sequencing input: lesional skin. These receptors were taken from a C3H/HeJ mouse with alopecia areata. The strain is characterized by the MHC haplotype H2-k.

Concerning this clone itself: The listed genes are named as in mouse. The read is 4 residues too short to cover the CDR3 end, so that end is filled in from the germline J gene. The gene calls are TRBV13-3 and TRBJ2-7; TRBD1 aligns across 7 bases. Germline CDR1 is NNHDY and CDR2 is SYVADS. The CDR3 runs 13 residues. The CDR3 reads CASSGTEIYEQYF. The sequenced part of the CDR3 DNA is TGTGCCAGCAGCGGGACAGAAATTTAT.

This clone was observed a handful of times. TCRdb's protein sequence differs at residue 11 from the translated DNA; the protein presented here follows the DNA. A read error is the likely source, as a far larger clone sits one nucleotide away. The germline and genes are mouse ones. Read data end 3 residues before the CDR3 end; the end is taken from the germline J gene. V gene TRBV19 combines with J gene TRBJ1-3, with 7 bases matching TRBD1. The CDR3 consists of 14 residues. The germline V gene encodes CDR1 FNHDT and CDR2 SITEND (reference sequence). The CDR3 protein is CASNRGVSGNPLYF. The CDR3 DNA, read in part, is TGTGCCAGCAACAGGGGAGTTTCTGGAAATCCG. The entire variable domain, with the rest obtained from reference TRBV19 and TRBJ1-3, is as follows: GGIITQTPKFLIGQEGQKLTLKCQQNFNHDTMYWYRQDSGKGLRLIYYSITENDLQKGDLSEGYDASREKKSSFSLTVTSAQKNEMAVFLCASNRGVSGNPLYFGEGSRLIVV.

This clone has ten or more counts. Gene and germline names: mouse. The CDR3 is cut off 4 residues early in the read; its end comes from the germline J gene. The chain combines TRBV17 with TRBJ1-4, with 8 bases aligning to TRBD1. Per the germline V gene, CDR1 is MNHDT and CDR2 is YYDKIL. The CDR3 runs to 14 residues. The CDR3 bases that were read are TGTGCTAGCAGTAGAGACAGGGGGCCCGAA. Translation gives CASSRDRGPE. The full CDR3 is CASSRDRGPERLFF.

In regard to this clone: Here the gene names and germline are mouse. Read data end 4 residues before the CDR3 end; the end is taken from the germline J gene. The chain carries TRBV5 and TRBJ2-7; 11 bases fit TRBD1. The CDR3 loop spans 17 amino acids. Germline values: CDR1 LGHNA, CDR2 YNLKQL (reference sequence). The CDR3 spells CASSQDLCGTGGYEQYF. The DNA read from the CDR3 is TGTGCCAGCAGCCAAGATCTTTGTGGGACAGGGGGGTAT.

The sample holds many counts of this clone. The genes and germline here are from mouse. The read ends 4 residues shy of where the CDR3 ends; the end is completed using the germline J gene. J is TRBJ2-1 and V is TRBV13-2; D uncertain. The germline V gene encodes CDR1 NNHNN and CDR2 SYGAGS (reference sequence). The V end was cut by 0 bases, the J end by 3 bases, with 10 bases between. The CDR3 is made up of 15 amino acids. CDR3 sequence: CASGDAGWCYAEQFF. The DNA read from the CDR3 is TGTGCCAGCGGTGATGCTGGCTGGTGCTATGCT.

In its sample, this clone ranks as medium-sized. TCRdb's protein and the DNA translation differ at residue 13; the protein here comes from the DNA. All gene names here are mouse names. Read coverage stops 3 residues before the CDR3 terminus; the germline J gene supplies the remainder. J is TRBJ1-6 and V is TRBV13-3, with 10 bases lining up with TRBD1. TRBJ1-6 is flagged as an ORF with uncertain function. The trim removed 1 base at V and 4 bases at J, leaving 2 bases unmatched. Germline assignment: CDR1 NNHDY and CDR2 SYVADS. CDR3 length: 16 residues. The CDR3 bases that were read are TGTGCCAGCAGTGATAGGGGACAGGGGTATAATTCGCCC. Protein product: CASSDRGQGYNSP. The whole CDR3 region reads CASSDRGQGYNSPLYF.

This clone showed up just a few times. A far larger clone is off by one base, so a read error is likely. Gene labels here are mouse ones. The CDR3 end falls 4 residues outside the read, so it is completed with the germline J gene. The chain couples TRBV13-2 to TRBJ2-1, with 13 bases that match TRBD2. This CDR3 contains 15 residues. The V gene end was trimmed by 3 bases and the J gene end by 3 bases; junction bases not matched to a gene: 0. CDR1 and CDR2 (germline): NNHNN, SYGAGS (reference sequence). This CDR3 reads CASGGTGGAYAEQFF. CDR3 bases read: TGTGCCAGCGGTGGGACTGGGGGGGCCTATGCT.